This TCR beta chain was recovered during a study of cytomegalovirus exposure and HLA in healthy donors. The PCR made use of 60 Vbeta and 13 Jbeta primers. Libraries were prepared by immunoSEQ multiplex PCR; TCRdb keeps only in-frame clonotypes and omits some of them. The sample has around 71,000 clones, approximately 57% seen once. The CDR3 loop spans 15 amino acids. Germline V gene sequence: CDR1 SGHNT, CDR2 YYREEE (reference sequence). After removal of 4 bases from V and 4 bases from J, the junction contained 6 bases not matched to a gene. This clone has just one count. Healthy individuals who donated bone marrow served as the donors.

The genes are TRBV5-4 and TRBJ2-1; TRBD2 aligns across 9 bases. Sequenced sample: PBMCs. This clonotype was sampled from a man aged 25-45 years in good health and CMV-seropositive. In DNA, the CDR3 is TGTGCCAGCAGCGCGGGGGGGCTCAGGTACAATGAGCAGTTCTTC. This codes for CASSAGGLRYNEQFF.